One TCR beta chain is described in this entry. The sample comes from a study of blood T cell repertoires in COVID-19. Overall study context: There were acute and convalescent COVID-19 samples, and they came from the United States, Italy and Spain. From T cells, B-cell-depleted T cells, or PBMCs came the material, which was cDNA or gDNA.

V was clipped by 3 bases and J by 6 bases, with 18 bases between them. The V gene's germline CDR1 is MDHEN and CDR2 SYDVKM. The CDR3 contains 16 residues. Authors' analysis steps: Amplified reference gene primers provided the basis for estimating nucleated cell counts. Libraries were prepared by immunoSEQ multiplex PCR; TCRdb keeps only in-frame clonotypes and omits some of them. V and J calls plus clone size are reproduced from that table; the DNA served to infer D and trimming. This table holds around 140,000 clones, about 90% found once. The rearrangement links TRBV28 to TRBJ1-5, with a tentative D call TRBD1 (6 bases). Sequencing was performed on peripheral blood. The clonotype was recovered from a man between 60 and 75 years old with active or convalescent COVID-19. The CDR3 protein is CASSFGSRGLSQPQHF. Written as DNA, the CDR3 is TGTGCCAGCAGTTTTGGGAGCAGGGGCTTGAGTCAGCCCCAGCATTTT.